This T cell receptor (beta chain) derives from a study of patients and donors after allogeneic stem cell transplantation. Trimming took 5 bases from V and 12 from J, leaving 15 bases between them. The CDR3 is made up of 12 amino acids. TCRdb processed the RT-PCR reads anew with MiXCR; each CDR3 protein has one entry. The sample consists of roughly 190,000 distinct CDR3 sequences, around two fifths of them appearing once. Input material: blood, either unsorted or a sorted T cell fraction (not recorded which). This chain links TRBV12-3 or TRBV12-4 with TRBJ2-3; D is unresolved. The origin of this receptor is a human donor who was either an allogeneic HSCT recipient or a stem cell or donor lymphocyte infusion donor (not recorded which). It is not recorded whose cells these are; they may come from a transplant donor. CDR3 in DNA: TGTGCCAGCAGTCCCCCGAGAAGGGCCCAGTATTTT. Translation gives CASSPPRRAQYF.